The T cell receptor (beta chain) described here comes from a study of CD8+ T cells in alopecia areata (dated by TCRdb to between 2018 and 2020). Looking at the study overall: The treated patients took part in an open-label pilot trial in which moderate-to-severe alopecia areata was treated with oral tofacitinib at 5 to 10 mg twice daily. Tofacitinib was administered for 6 to 18 months, and 6 months of follow-up off drug were then conducted to assess delayed response and recurrence. The SALT score, which quantifies the percentage of affected scalp surface area, was used to measure disease severity in treated patients. The study used high-throughput TCRbeta sequencing to examine T cell clonal expansion in alopecia areata, in both the C3H/HeJ mouse model and human patients. Human TCRbeta sequencing covered scalp tissue and sorted CD4+ and CD8+ peripheral blood T cells from patchy and totalis/universalis alopecia areata patients and healthy controls. Tofacitinib-treated patients had biopsies at baseline and at 4 and 24 weeks of treatment, with a later scalp biopsy in several patients. Clonality in the scalp was compared among normal scalp (n=4), patchy alopecia areata scalp (n=8), and alopecia totalis/universalis scalp (n=8). RNA was extracted with the PAXgene miRNA kit for fixed scalp, the miRNeasy kit for PBMCs, and the RNeasy kit for mouse skin. TCRbeta CDR3 regions were amplified by immunoSEQ multiplex PCR using 35 Vbeta forward and 13 Jbeta reverse primers. Study-level results and caveats: Compared with normal scalp, lesional scalp, particularly in alopecia totalis/universalis, had higher clonality and more expanded CD8+ clones, which suggests antigenic drive. Shared TCR sequences between patients were less evident than in mice, which may be partly attributable to HLA diversity in the patient population. Unlike mouse skin, where gammadelta T cells dominate, normal human skin contains resident alphabeta T cells that get sequenced too, which complicates analysis of the scalp TCR repertoire. During tofacitinib treatment, many expanded lesional clones remained in scalp and blood, and this persistence may partly explain relapse after treatment is stopped. With tofacitinib, both scalp clonality and the number of expanded CD8+ clones among the top 100 scalp clones went down significantly. Because the treated cohort was small and had just a single nonresponder, larger studies are needed to establish links between baseline CD8+ expansion and response.

Libraries were built with the immunoSEQ multiplex PCR assay. RNA was extracted from all samples and reverse transcribed into cDNA, which served as template for TCR sequencing. First-strand cDNA was synthesized with SuperScript III using a 2:1 mix of oligo-dT and random hexamers. A synthetic immune receptor repertoire was used to measure amplification bias, and any remaining bias was corrected computationally. In the authors' own workflow: Raw reads were preprocessed to remove errors, and CDR3 was defined according to IMGT conventions as the region from the conserved cysteine to phenylalanine. Clonality was computed as 1 minus the Shannon entropy, with the entropy normalized by log2 of the number of productive unique TCRs. Scalp TCRbeta sequences were cross-referenced with sorted blood CD4 and CD8 repertoires so that the CD4 or CD8 identity of scalp clones could be inferred. The table comes from immuneACCESS by way of TCRdb, which keeps in-frame sequences with V and J called. Part of the clones is missing from these tables; in studies checked, under half for an unresolved V gene and the rest for unknown reasons. V, J and clone size derive from that table, while D and trimming were established from the DNA sequence. This sample has fewer than 250,000 clones in its table, and over 60% of those were observed once. Together, the top ten hold roughly 4.2% of the sample.

Taken with the paper, the label for time point translates to: around 28 days on oral tofacitinib. Per the publication, the treatment or condition label means: oral pan-JAK inhibitor, 5-10 mg twice daily. From alopecia areata patients, peripheral blood was collected along with lesional scalp punch biopsies. PBMCs were isolated by density centrifugation and stained for CD3, CD4 and CD8, and CD4+ and CD8+ T cells were sorted on a FACSAria. Of note for this clone: No cognate antigen has been identified for it. No base quality information exists; no much larger clone differs at one position.

Looking up the germline V gene (reference sequence) yields CDR1 SEHNR and CDR2 FQNEAQ. V is clipped by 4 bases and J by 1 base, and the sequence between their germline boundaries is 11 bases long. From the cysteine through the phenylalanine, the CDR3 covers 15 amino acids. Just CDR3 DNA is preserved here, 45 bases in frame from base 1. The sequencing here drew on CD4+ T cells sorted from blood, taken at week 4, from a patient treated with tofacitinib. This clonotype was sampled from a human donor with alopecia areata. The sequence joins TRBV7-9 to TRBJ1-5; TRBD1 might be the D gene, on 6 matching bases. CDR3 loop: CASSSGTNSNQPQHF. The sequenced DNA: TGTGCCAGCAGCTCGGGGACAAACAGCAATCAGCCCCAGCATTTT.